This T cell receptor beta chain derives from a study of blood T cell repertoires in COVID-19. Study-level information: The United States, Italy and Spain provided the acute and convalescent COVID-19 samples. Sources were T cells, B-cell-depleted T cells, or PBMCs; the material itself was cDNA or gDNA.

Under the authors' procedure: Amplification of reference gene primers was used by the study to estimate nucleated cell counts. TCRdb keeps only in-frame clones here, not all; method: immunoSEQ multiplex PCR. For V, J and clone size, that table is used; D and trimming come from the DNA. The sample records tens of thousands of clones, 65% to 90% being singletons. This CDR3 is 13 amino acids long. The V and J ends lost 2 bases and 5 bases respectively, with 7 bases between them. Material: peripheral blood. V gene TRBV12-3 or TRBV12-4 combines with J gene TRBJ2-1; D unresolved. The clonotype was recovered from a man aged 50-59 years with active COVID-19. The CDR3 nucleotides read TGTGCCAGCAGTTTAAACCGGGACAATGAGCAGTTCTTC. Protein product: CASSLNRDNEQFF.